Detailed here is one T cell receptor beta chain. This sample is drawn from a study of T cell responses to AZD1222 COVID-19 vaccine. Some clones are missing from TCRdb's copy, which holds only in-frame ones; the method was immunoSEQ multiplex PCR. The sample has more than 150,000 clones, about nine tenths seen once. This clonotype was obtained from an adult who received the AZD1222 COVID-19 vaccine. Source: peripheral blood, taken 28 days after the second AZD1222 dose.

Here the CDR3 DNA reads TGTGCCATCAGACCGGGACAACTAAGCACAGATACGCAGTATTTT. Protein sequence: CAIRPGQLSTDTQYF. This rearrangement joins TRBV10-3 to TRBJ2-3; D might be TRBD1 (6 bases). CDR1 is ENHRY and CDR2 is SYGVKD in the germline V gene. This CDR3 spans 15 amino acids. V lost 6 bases, J lost 0 bases, and 13 bases lay in between.